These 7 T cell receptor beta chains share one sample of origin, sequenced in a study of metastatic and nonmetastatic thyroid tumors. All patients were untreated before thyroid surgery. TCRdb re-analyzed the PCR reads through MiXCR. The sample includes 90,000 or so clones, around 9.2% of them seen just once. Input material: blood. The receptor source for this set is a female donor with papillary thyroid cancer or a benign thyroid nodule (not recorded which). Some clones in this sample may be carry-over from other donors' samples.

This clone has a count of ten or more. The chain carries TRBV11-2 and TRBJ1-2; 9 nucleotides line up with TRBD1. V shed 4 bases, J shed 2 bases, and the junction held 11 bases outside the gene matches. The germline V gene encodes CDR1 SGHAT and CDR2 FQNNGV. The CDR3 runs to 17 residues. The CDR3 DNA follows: TGTGCCAGCAGCTCCCCCCCCCCGGGACAGGGAAACTATGGCTACACCTTC. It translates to CASSSPPPGQGNYGYTF.

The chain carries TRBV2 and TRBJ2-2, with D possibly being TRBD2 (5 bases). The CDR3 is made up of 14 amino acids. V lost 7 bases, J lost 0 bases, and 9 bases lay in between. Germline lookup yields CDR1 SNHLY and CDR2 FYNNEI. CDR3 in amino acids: CASKERTNTGELFF. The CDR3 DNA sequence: TGTGCCAGCAAGGAGCGGACGAACACCGGGGAGCTGTTTTTT.

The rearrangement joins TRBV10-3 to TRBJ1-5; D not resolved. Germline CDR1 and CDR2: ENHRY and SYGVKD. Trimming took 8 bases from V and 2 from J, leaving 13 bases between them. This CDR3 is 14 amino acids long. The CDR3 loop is CAISPGRGNQPQHF. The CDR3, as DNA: TGTGCCATCTCTCCGGGGAGAGGCAATCAGCCCCAGCATTTT.

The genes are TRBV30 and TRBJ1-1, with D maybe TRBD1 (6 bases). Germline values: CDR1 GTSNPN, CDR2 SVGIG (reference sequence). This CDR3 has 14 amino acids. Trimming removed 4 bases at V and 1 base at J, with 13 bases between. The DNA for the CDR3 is TGTGCCTGGATCCGGGGACAATCGAACACTGAAGCTTTCTTT. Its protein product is CAWIRGQSNTEAFF.

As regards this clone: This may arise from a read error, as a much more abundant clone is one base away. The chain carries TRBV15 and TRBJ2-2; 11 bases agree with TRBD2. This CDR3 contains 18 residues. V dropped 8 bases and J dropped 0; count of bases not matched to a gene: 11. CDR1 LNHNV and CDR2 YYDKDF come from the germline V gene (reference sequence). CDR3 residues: CATSTGNSGGANTGELFF. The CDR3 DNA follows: TGTGCCACCTCAACCGGGAATAGCGGGGGGGCGAACACCGGGGAGCTGTTTTTT.

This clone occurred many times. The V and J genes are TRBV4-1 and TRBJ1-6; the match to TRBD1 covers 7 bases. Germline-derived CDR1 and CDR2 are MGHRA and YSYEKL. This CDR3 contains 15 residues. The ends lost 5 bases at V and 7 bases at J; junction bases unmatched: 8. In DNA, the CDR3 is TGCGCCAGCAGCGTACAGGGGAACCAGAATTCACCCCTCCACTTT. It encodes CASSVQGNQNSPLHF.

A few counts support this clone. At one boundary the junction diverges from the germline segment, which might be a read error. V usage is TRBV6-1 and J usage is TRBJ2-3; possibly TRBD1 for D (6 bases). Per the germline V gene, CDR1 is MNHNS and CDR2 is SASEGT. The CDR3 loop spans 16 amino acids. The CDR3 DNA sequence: TGTGCCAGCAGTGAAATTCTGGGGGCAGGCACATATACGCAGTATTTT. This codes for CASSEILGAGTYTQYF.